The 2 T cell receptor beta chains below all came from one sample that was sequenced in a study of blood T cell repertoires in COVID-19. Produced via immunoSEQ multiplex PCR; TCRdb's table is partial and in-frame only. The sample includes around 480,000 clones, around 88% seen only once; the top ten take 10% to 15%. The sequenced sample consisted of peripheral blood. These receptors originate from a woman between 50 and 59 years old with COVID-19, enrolled during active disease.

This sequence joins TRBV18 and TRBJ1-1; tentatively, D is TRBD1 (5 bases). The CDR3 loop spans 14 amino acids. V gave up 4 bases and J gave up 2 bases, with 11 bases separating them. In germline, CDR1 is KGHSH, CDR2 LQKENI. CDR3 region: CASSLSDSNTEAFF. CDR3 DNA: TGTGCCAGCTCACTCTCTGACAGCAACACTGAAGCTTTCTTT.

The J gene is TRBJ1-5, the V gene TRBV19; weak D call: TRBD1 (5 bases). The CDR3 covers 15 residues. Germline V gene lookup returns CDR1 LNHDA and CDR2 SQIVND (reference sequence). Between the trimmed V and J ends, which lost 5 bases and 6 bases, there was a span of 17 bases. CDR3: CASSHHQGNLQPQHF. The CDR3, as DNA: TGTGCCAGTAGTCATCATCAGGGAAATCTTCAGCCCCAGCATTTT.